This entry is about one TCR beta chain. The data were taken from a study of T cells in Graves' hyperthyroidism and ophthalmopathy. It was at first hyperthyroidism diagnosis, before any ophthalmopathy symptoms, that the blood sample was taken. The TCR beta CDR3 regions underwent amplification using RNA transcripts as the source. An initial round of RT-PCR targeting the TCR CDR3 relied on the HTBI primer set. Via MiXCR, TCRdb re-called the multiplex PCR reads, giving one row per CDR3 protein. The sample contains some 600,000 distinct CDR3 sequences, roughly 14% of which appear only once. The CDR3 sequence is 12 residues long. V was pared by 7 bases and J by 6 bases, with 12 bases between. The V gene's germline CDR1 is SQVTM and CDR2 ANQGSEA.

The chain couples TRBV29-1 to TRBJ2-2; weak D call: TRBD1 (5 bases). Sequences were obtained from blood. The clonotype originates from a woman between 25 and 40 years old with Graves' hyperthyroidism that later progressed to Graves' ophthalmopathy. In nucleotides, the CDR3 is TGCAGCGACCCGCAGGGTCCCGGGGAGCTGTTTTTT. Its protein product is CSDPQGPGELFF.